This T cell receptor (beta chain) came from a study of shared clonotypes between healthy human individuals. General observations from the study: Memory subsets had estimated richness that was generally smaller than that of naive subsets.

Trimming shortened V by 1 base and J by 7 bases, and 14 bases separated the two germline ends. CDR1 SNHLY and CDR2 FYNNEI come from the germline V gene. The CDR3 spans 14 residues. The assay was immunoSEQ multiplex PCR, and TCRdb's table has in-frame clones only and misses some. The repertoire holds about 1.1 million clones, with roughly 80% as singletons. This clone was found once. The antigen is undetermined. The V gene is TRBV2, the J gene TRBJ2-7; D is uncertain. Source material: memory CD4+ T cells from PBMCs. As to subset: CD45RA-negative fraction. The source is a man in his late teens or twenties in good health. Some clones in this sample may be carry-over from other donors' samples. CDR3 in DNA: TGTGCCAGCAGTGAAGAGGTTTGGGTAGGGGAGCAGTACTTC. This codes for CASSEEVWVGEQYF. Drawing the rest from reference TRBV2 and TRBJ2-7, the complete variable domain is EPEVTQTPSHQVTQMGQEVILRCVPISNHLYFYWYRQILGQKVEFLVSFYNNEISEKSEIFDDQFSVERPDGSNFTLKIRSTKLEDSAMYFCASSEEVWVGEQYFGPGTRLTVT.